The sample holds many counts of the clone carrying this T cell receptor beta chain. No antigen is known for it. The data belong to a study of molecular identifiers for immune sequencing clone quantification. Study findings and constraints: In naive cells, clones above 20 RNA copies held under 1% of molecules, whereas in effector cells they held over 97%.

From approximately 20,000 to 1,000,000 sorted cells, naive CD8 libraries were generated with 10%, 30% or 50% RNA. Sorting isolated naive CD8 T cells as CD8+CD4-CCR7+CD45RA+ events. CDR1 is SEHNR and CDR2 is FQNEAQ in the germline V gene (reference sequence). The CDR3 totals 18 residues. V was cut by 5 bases and J by 2 bases, with 24 bases left in between. Previously published methods and listed TCR primers were used for the bulk TCR libraries. TCRdb analysed the PCR reads with MiXCR anew, one entry per CDR3 protein. The sample consists of hundreds of thousands of distinct CDR3 sequences, roughly 24% of them appearing once.

This chain uses TRBV7-9 with TRBJ1-1; D gene unclear. This TCR was recovered from a human donor in good health. Some libraries in this study had Jurkat cell RNA spiked in. The sample was naive CD8+ T cells from blood, with Jurkat cell RNA spiked in. The subset: FACS-sorted CD8+CD4-CCR7+CD45RA+ naive T cells. The CDR3 reads CASSHAVKPTGRNTEAFF. CDR3 sequence (DNA): TGTGCCAGCAGCCATGCCGTTAAACCCACTGGGAGAAACACTGAAGCTTTCTTT.